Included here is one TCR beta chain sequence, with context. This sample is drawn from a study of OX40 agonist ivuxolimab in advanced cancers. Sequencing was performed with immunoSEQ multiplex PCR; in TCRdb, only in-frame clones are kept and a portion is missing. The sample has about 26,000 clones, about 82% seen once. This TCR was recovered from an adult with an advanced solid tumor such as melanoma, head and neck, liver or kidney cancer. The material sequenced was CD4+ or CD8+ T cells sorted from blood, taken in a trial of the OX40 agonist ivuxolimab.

The CDR3 sequence: CAWSAPRTGAYGYTF. The CDR3 nucleotides are TGTGCCTGGAGTGCCCCTCGGACAGGCGCATATGGCTACACCTTC. The chain carries TRBV30 and TRBJ1-2; TRBD1 matches 7 bases. Germline CDR1 reads GTSNPN; CDR2 reads SVGIG (reference sequence). The trim removed 1 base at V and 5 bases at J, leaving 10 bases unmatched. This CDR3 is 15 amino acids long. The complete variable domain, with remaining parts taken from reference TRBV30 and TRBJ1-2, reads SQTIHQWPATLVQPVGSPLSLECTVEGTSNPNLYWYRQAAGRGLQLLFYSVGIGQISSEVPQNLSASRPQDRQFILSSKKLLLSDSGFYLCAWSAPRTGAYGYTFGSGTRLTVV.